A single sample is the source of the 21 T cell receptor beta chains below, sequenced in a study of T cell changes during pregnancy in multiple sclerosis. Produced via immunoSEQ multiplex PCR; TCRdb's table is partial and in-frame only. The table includes over 80,000 clones, around 95% detected once. Sequencing used peripheral blood, obtained in the third trimester of pregnancy. These receptors were taken from a female donor in good health, enrolled as a control in a pregnancy study.

This clone was seen once. The V call is TRBV7-9, the J call TRBJ2-7; D is undetermined. In germline, CDR1 is SEHNR, CDR2 FQNEAQ (reference sequence). The CDR3 has 11 residues. The V and J ends lost 3 bases and 12 bases respectively, with 12 bases between them. The CDR3 spells CASSFNGPPYF. The CDR3 nucleotides read TGTGCCAGCAGCTTTAATGGGCCTCCGTACTTC.

The chain links TRBV27 to TRBJ2-1; TRBD1 matches at 7 bases. J gave up 4 bases and V 3 bases, and 6 bases lay outside the gene matches. Per germline, CDR1 MNHEY and CDR2 SMNVEV (reference sequence). This CDR3 is 15 amino acids long. The CDR3 coding sequence is TGTGCCAGCAGTTTGGGAACAGGGGTATACAATGAGCAGTTCTTC. It yields the protein CASSLGTGVYNEQFF.

V and J are TRBV6-6 and TRBJ2-5, with 9 positions matching TRBD2. Germline CDR1 MNHNY, CDR2 SVGAGI (reference sequence). The CDR3 is 14 residues long. V trimming: 6 bases; J trimming: 3 bases; junction bases outside the gene matches: 5. CDR3: CASSLTSGKETQYF. In DNA, the CDR3 is TGTGCCAGCAGCCTGACTAGCGGTAAAGAGACCCAGTACTTC.

The V and J genes are TRBV19 and TRBJ2-7; a possible D gene is TRBD1 (5 bases). The CDR3 is 14 residues long. The germline V gene encodes CDR1 LNHDA and CDR2 SQIVND (reference sequence). Trimming cost V 8 bases and J 3 bases, with 17 bases left between them. This CDR3 is CASSQQGQGYEQYF. In nucleotides, the CDR3 is TGTGCCAGTTCACAGCAAGGGCAGGGCTACGAGCAGTACTTC. The full variable domain, its missing parts supplied by reference TRBV19 and TRBJ2-7, is DGGITQSPKYLFRKEGQNVTLSCEQNLNHDAMYWYRQDPGQGLRLIYYSQIVNDFQKGDIAEGYSVSREKKESFPLTVTSAQKNPTAFYLCASSQQGQGYEQYFGPGTRLTVT.

This chain joins TRBV2 and TRBJ2-7; 8 bases line up with TRBD1. The CDR3 has 12 residues. V lost 8 bases to trimming and J lost 7 bases; unmatched junction nucleotides: 7. Germline CDR1 and CDR2: SNHLY and FYNNEI. The CDR3 sequence is CASAGTGEEQYF. In DNA form, the CDR3 reads TGTGCCAGCGCCGGGACAGGAGAGGAGCAGTACTTC.

The chain links TRBV27 to TRBJ2-7; a possible D gene is TRBD2 (6 bases). This CDR3 region has 14 residues. Germline V gives CDR1 MNHEY, CDR2 SMNVEV (reference sequence). V dropped 3 bases and J dropped 5 bases, with 14 bases sitting between them. CDR3 sequence reads: CASSFIGSRNEQYF. DNA of the CDR3: TGTGCCAGCAGTTTTATCGGGAGTCGGAACGAGCAGTACTTC.

The chain carries TRBV15 and TRBJ1-4, with 7 bases fitting TRBD1. Germline loops: CDR1 LNHNV, CDR2 YYDKDF (reference sequence). This CDR3 is built from 17 residues. V lost 0 bases and J lost 0; bases outside the gene matches: 4. The CDR3 sequence is CATSRDRTGTTNEKLFF. CDR3 nucleotides: TGTGCCACCAGCAGAGATAGGACAGGAACAACTAATGAAAAACTGTTTTTT.

This clone has just a few counts. V usage is TRBV5-1 and J usage is TRBJ1-1; tentatively, D is TRBD1 (6 bases). V lost 6 bases and J lost 0, with 9 bases in between. This CDR3 is built from 13 residues. Germline-derived CDR1 and CDR2 are SGHRS and YFSETQ. The CDR3 is CASKDRVNTEAFF. The CDR3, as DNA: TGCGCCAGCAAGGACAGAGTGAACACTGAAGCTTTCTTT.

This chain uses TRBV10-3 with TRBJ1-2; D gene uncertain. Germline CDR1 is ENHRY and CDR2 is SYGVKD. The ends were cut back, 3 bases at V and 4 bases at J, with 18 bases in the middle. This CDR3 is built from 16 residues. The chain's CDR3 is CAISEYTGVETYGYTF. Written as DNA, the CDR3 is TGTGCCATCAGTGAATATACCGGGGTAGAGACCTATGGCTACACCTTC.

V is TRBV27 and J is TRBJ2-1; 9 positions agree with TRBD2. Germline loops: CDR1 MNHEY, CDR2 SMNVEV (reference sequence). There are 15 residues in the CDR3. The junction had 10 bases not matched to a gene; V was cut back by 9 bases and J by 4 bases. In DNA, the CDR3 is TGTGCCAGTTGGCGGGAGGGCCATTGGTACAATGAGCAGTTCTTC. Translation gives CASWREGHWYNEQFF.

This rearrangement joins TRBV29-1 to TRBJ2-1; tentative D call: TRBD2 (6 bases). This CDR3 is built from 14 residues. Germline V gives CDR1 SQVTM, CDR2 ANQGSEA. Trimming removed 2 bases at V and 14 bases at J, with 22 bases between. CDR3 amino acids: CSVETVRFRRVEFF. For the CDR3, the DNA is TGCAGCGTTGAAACTGTTCGGTTTAGGAGGGTGGAGTTCTTC.

The chain joins TRBV28 to TRBJ2-2; 10 nucleotides align to TRBD1. This CDR3 region has 15 residues. With V trimmed by 7 bases and J by 2 bases, 4 bases remained unmatched. The V gene's germline CDR1 is MDHEN and CDR2 SYDVKM. CDR3 bases: TGTGCCAGCACCAGGACAGGGGGAAACACCGGGGAGCTGTTTTTT. Residues: CASTRTGGNTGELFF.

The rearrangement joins TRBV6-5 to TRBJ2-3, with 9 bases identical to TRBD2. The germline CDR1 and CDR2 sequences are MNHEY and SVGAGI. Germline trimming cut 4 bases from V and 8 bases from J; bases unmatched to any gene: 7. The CDR3 extends over 14 amino acids. CDR3 nucleotide sequence: TGTGCCAGCAGTTCACGACTAGCGGTTACTACGCAGTATTTT. Translation: CASSSRLAVTTQYF.

The genes are TRBV13 and TRBJ1-2, with D hard to call. This CDR3 contains 13 residues. Between the trimmed V and J ends, which lost 4 bases and 5 bases, there was a span of 11 bases. The germline gives CDR1 PRHDT, CDR2 FYEKMQ (reference sequence). The DNA of the CDR3 is TGTGCCAGCAGCTCATATTCCGGGTATGGCTACACCTTC. The encoded protein is CASSSYSGYGYTF.

The V and J genes are TRBV30 and TRBJ2-7; 7 nucleotides line up with TRBD2. The CDR3 runs to 11 residues. Germline V gene data show CDR1 as GTSNPN and CDR2 as SVGIG (reference sequence). V lost 3 bases to trimming and J lost 6 bases; unmatched junction nucleotides: 2. The CDR3 nucleotides read TGTGCCTGGAGGGGGGAGGGCGAGCAGTACTTC. Protein sequence: CAWRGEGEQYF.

V usage is TRBV28 and J usage is TRBJ2-7, with 8 bases fitting TRBD1. The CDR3 has 16 residues. CDR1 is MDHEN and CDR2 is SYDVKM in the germline V gene. V dropped 5 bases and J dropped 2; count of bases not matched to a gene: 11. The CDR3 spells CASSPEARGPPYEQYF. DNA of the CDR3: TGTGCCAGCAGTCCCGAGGCCAGGGGGCCCCCCTACGAGCAGTACTTC. The entire variable domain, with the rest obtained from reference TRBV28 and TRBJ2-7, is as follows: DVKVTQSSRYLVKRTGEKVFLECVQDMDHENMFWYRQDPGLGLRLIYFSYDVKMKEKGDIPEGYSVSREKKERFSLILESASTNQTSMYLCASSPEARGPPYEQYFGPGTRLTVT.

The chain links TRBV5-1 to TRBJ2-5, with D possibly matching TRBD2 (8 bases). Germline values: CDR1 SGHRS, CDR2 YFSETQ. This CDR3 has 17 amino acids. Between the trimmed V and J ends, which lost 4 bases and 3 bases, there was a span of 22 bases. In DNA, the CDR3 is TGCGCCAGCAGCCGGAGCGACAGGGCGGGGGGCAAAGAGACCCAGTACTTC. Protein product: CASSRSDRAGGKETQYF.

The rearrangement links TRBV6-1 to TRBJ2-2, with D unclear. The CDR3 length is 11 residues. The germline gives CDR1 MNHNS, CDR2 SASEGT. CDR3 residues: CASGDARELFF. The CDR3 region has the DNA TGTGCTTCCGGAGACGCCCGGGAGCTGTTTTTT.

The chain combines TRBV29-1 with TRBJ2-7, with 7 bases that match TRBD2. The CDR3 runs to 15 residues. With 7 bases clipped from V and 4 bases from J, the junction kept 16 bases outside the gene matches. Germline assignment: CDR1 SQVTM and CDR2 ANQGSEA. The DNA for the CDR3 is TGCAGCGCCCTCGGTCCGGGGAGGGCCACTTACGAGCAGTACTTC. It codes for CSALGPGRATYEQYF.

The chain has TRBV7-8 and TRBJ1-5; D gene ambiguous. V was cut by 0 bases and J by 7 bases, with 10 bases left in between. Germline lookup yields CDR1 SGHVS and CDR2 FQNEAQ. CDR3 length: 14 residues. The CDR3 DNA reads TGTGCCAGCAGCTTAGCCATAATAGAGCAGCCCCAGCATTTT. It specifies CASSLAIIEQPQHF.

CDR3 region: CASSPGLAGVAYNEQFF. The CDR3, as DNA: TGTGCCAGCAGTCCTGGTCTAGCGGGAGTCGCTTACAATGAGCAGTTCTTC. The chain couples TRBV28 to TRBJ2-1; 10 bases are a match to TRBD2. After removal of 5 bases from V and 4 bases from J, the junction contained 11 bases not matched to a gene. Germline V lookup: CDR1 MDHEN, CDR2 SYDVKM. This CDR3 contains 17 residues.